The next 20 T cell receptor beta chains were all read from a single sample in a study of PD-1 blockade in classical Hodgkin lymphoma. In every patient, relapse followed autologous stem cell transplantation, while exposure to brentuximab vedotin differed. Magnetic depletion of non-target cells from thawed PBMCs yielded purified CD8+ T cells. Only in-frame clones appear in the TCRdb table, and some are missing; sequencing was by immunoSEQ multiplex PCR. The data contain about 13,000 clones, around 80% of them singletons. This specimen was CD8+ T cells from blood, taken at baseline. These receptor sequences come from a human donor with classical Hodgkin lymphoma.

This chain links TRBV6-7 with TRBJ1-2, with unresolved D. TRBV6-7 is treated as an ORF (open reading frame) with a function not yet certain. Deletions cut 5 bases from V and 4 bases from J, with 17 bases between. The CDR3 is made up of 15 amino acids. The CDR3, as DNA: TGTGCCAGCAGTCCACAGCCCGTTGAAGGCTATGGCTACACCTTC. This sequence encodes CASSPQPVEGYGYTF.

This clone has only a few counts. CDR3: CASSYSGLEQYF. The CDR3 DNA reads as TGTGCCAGCAGTTACTCGGGTCTCGAGCAGTACTTC. The chain recombines TRBV6-5 with TRBJ2-7; D not certain. Looked up from germline, CDR1 is MNHEY and CDR2 is SVGAGI. The V end lost 0 bases, the J end lost 6 bases, and 6 bases lay between the germline ends. The CDR3 runs to 12 residues.

The chain joins TRBV10-2 to TRBJ1-6; D unresolved. Germline V gene sequence: CDR1 WSHSY, CDR2 SAAADI. Deletions cut 5 bases from V and 7 bases from J, with 9 bases between. The CDR3 is made up of 13 amino acids. The CDR3 nucleotides read TGCGCCAGCAGTCGGGGTGGGAATTCACCCCTCCACTTT. This sequence encodes CASSRGGNSPLHF.

The J gene is TRBJ2-2, the V gene TRBV28; 9 bases are a match to TRBD1. This CDR3 contains 16 residues. With V trimmed by 5 bases and J by 5 bases, 9 bases remained unmatched. In germline, CDR1 is MDHEN, CDR2 SYDVKM. The DNA of the CDR3 is TGTGCCAGCAGTCGACAGGGGGGCGTTCCGACCGGGGAGCTGTTTTTT. This encodes CASSRQGGVPTGELFF.

J is TRBJ2-7 and V is TRBV19; 12 bases fit TRBD1. Germline assignment: CDR1 LNHDA and CDR2 SQIVND (reference sequence). With V trimmed by 5 bases and J by 2 bases, 4 bases remained unmatched. The CDR3 has 15 residues. For the CDR3, the DNA is TGTGCCAGTAGTTCCGGGACAGGGGGCCCCTACGAGCAGTACTTC. Protein product: CASSSGTGGPYEQYF.

The rearrangement uses TRBV6-7 and TRBJ1-2, with D hard to call. TRBV6-7 is classed as an ORF, of uncertain function. V gave up 3 bases and J gave up 8 bases, with 7 bases separating them. CDR3 length: 11 residues. CDR3 DNA sequence: TGTGCCAGCAGTTATCGTGGAGGCTACACCTTC. This sequence encodes CASSYRGGYTF.

Only a few counts were recorded for this clone. This chain uses TRBV4-1 with TRBJ2-7; D may be TRBD1 (5 bases). The CDR3 totals 15 residues. CDR1 is MGHRA and CDR2 is YSYEKL in the germline V gene. V was shortened by 0 bases and J by 2 bases, with 11 bases between the two germline ends. The CDR3 here is CASSQDRGFPYEQYF. CDR3 nucleotide sequence: TGCGCCAGCAGCCAAGATAGGGGCTTCCCCTACGAGCAGTACTTC.

This clone came up a few times. The rearrangement joins TRBV20-1 to TRBJ2-3; no clear D. Germline CDR1 and CDR2: DFQATT and SNEGSKA (reference sequence). Trimming took off 6 bases at V and 6 bases at J, with 10 bases between the two ends. The CDR3 extends over 11 amino acids. The CDR3 region is CSAPSVDTQYF. The CDR3 DNA sequence: TGCAGTGCCCCCTCAGTGGATACGCAGTATTTT.

J is TRBJ1-2 and V is TRBV27; 11 nucleotides agree with TRBD1. J lost 4 bases, V lost 6 bases, and 4 bases had no gene match. In germline, CDR1 is MNHEY, CDR2 SMNVEV (reference sequence). The CDR3 extends over 14 amino acids. In nucleotides, the CDR3 is TGTGCCAGCAGCCTGGGACAGGGGGTCTATGGCTACACCTTC. Translation gives CASSLGQGVYGYTF.

The J gene is TRBJ2-7, the V gene TRBV6-5; unclear D gene. Per the germline V gene, CDR1 is MNHEY and CDR2 is SVGAGI. This CDR3 spans 14 amino acids. V was shortened by 2 bases and J by 3 bases, with 11 bases between the two germline ends. CDR3: CASSYGRGSYEQYF. The CDR3 DNA sequence: TGTGCCAGCAGTTACGGCCGAGGAAGCTACGAGCAGTACTTC.

The chain has TRBV15 and TRBJ1-4, with D unresolved. Trimming stripped 1 base from V and 8 bases from J, with 14 bases between. Germline V CDR1 and CDR2: LNHNV, YYDKDF (reference sequence). This CDR3 has 15 amino acids. CDR3 loop: CATSRGSGLGEKLFF. DNA for the CDR3: TGTGCCACCAGCAGAGGTTCGGGATTAGGAGAAAAACTGTTTTTT. Full variable domain (missing parts from reference TRBV15 and TRBJ1-4): DAMVIQNPRYQVTQFGKPVTLSCSQTLNHNVMYWYQQKSSQAPKLLFHYYDKDFNNEADTPDNFQSRRPNTSFCFLDIRSPGLGDTAMYLCATSRGSGLGEKLFFGSGTQLSVL.

The chain has TRBV7-6 and TRBJ2-5; 10 bases agree with TRBD2. Unmatched junction bases numbered 7, after V lost 4 bases and J lost 2 bases. The length of the CDR3 is 16 residues. The V gene's germline CDR1 is SGHVS and CDR2 FNYEAQ. The CDR3 reads CASSSASGGLQETQYF. CDR3 sequence (DNA): TGTGCCAGCAGCTCGGCTAGCGGGGGCTTACAAGAGACCCAGTACTTC.

The rearrangement uses TRBV15 and TRBJ2-1; 10 bases match TRBD1. The CDR3 sequence is 15 residues long. J lost 6 bases, V lost 4 bases, and 6 bases had no gene match. Per germline, CDR1 LNHNV and CDR2 YYDKDF (reference sequence). As DNA, the CDR3 is TGTGCCACCAGCAAAGACAGGGGGCCAGGCAATGAGCAGTTCTTC. Translation gives CATSKDRGPGNEQFF. Full variable domain (remainder filled in from reference TRBV15 and TRBJ2-1): DAMVIQNPRYQVTQFGKPVTLSCSQTLNHNVMYWYQQKSSQAPKLLFHYYDKDFNNEADTPDNFQSRRPNTSFCFLDIRSPGLGDTAMYLCATSKDRGPGNEQFFGPGTRLTVL.

The J gene is TRBJ1-2, the V gene TRBV7-8, with D tentatively TRBD1 (5 bases). V dropped 8 bases and J dropped 0 bases, with 25 bases sitting between them. The CDR3 covers 18 residues. From germline, CDR1 is SGHVS and CDR2 FQNEAQ. CDR3 in DNA: TGTGCCAGCGGCGGATTTGACAGATCAACAACCTCTAACTATGGCTACACCTTC. Translating it yields CASGGFDRSTTSNYGYTF.

This sequence joins TRBV27 and TRBJ1-6, with 11 bases that match TRBD1. Germline V gene lookup returns CDR1 MNHEY and CDR2 SMNVEV (reference sequence). The V segment lost 6 bases and the J segment 13 bases; nucleotides outside the gene matches: 8. CDR3 length equals 14 residues. CDR3 in DNA: TGTGCCAGCAGACCGGGACAGGGGGTCCTTCCCCTCCACTTT. The encoded protein is CASRPGQGVLPLHF.

This clone was picked up a small number of times. The chain combines TRBV5-1 with TRBJ1-2, with 8 bases lining up with TRBD1. Germline-derived CDR1 and CDR2 are SGHRS and YFSETQ. The CDR3 spans 14 residues. Unmatched junction bases numbered 8, after V lost 3 bases and J lost 7 bases. This CDR3 is CASSSTGVQGGYTF. The CDR3 bases are TGCGCCAGCAGCTCGACAGGGGTCCAGGGTGGCTACACCTTC.

This clone was seen a handful of times. V and J are TRBV18 and TRBJ2-3; D assignment may be TRBD1 or TRBD2 (5 bases each). Trimming removed 4 bases at V and 5 bases at J, with 10 bases between. The germline V gene has CDR1 KGHSH and CDR2 LQKENI. The CDR3 runs to 13 residues. CDR3 amino acids: CASSRGSGDTQYF. The CDR3 DNA reads as TGTGCCAGCTCACGGGGGTCGGGAGATACGCAGTATTTT.

The J gene is TRBJ1-5, the V gene TRBV10-1; 10 nucleotides match TRBD1. The V gene end was trimmed by 11 bases and the J gene end by 5 bases; junction bases not matched to a gene: 18. The germline V gene encodes CDR1 WNHNN and CDR2 SYGVQD (reference sequence). CDR3 length equals 17 residues. Here the CDR3 DNA reads TGCGCCGGATCCAACCTGTCTCCGGGACAGGGGTATCAGCCCCAGCATTTT. Translation: CAGSNLSPGQGYQPQHF.

This clone is large within its sample. This chain uses TRBV27 with TRBJ1-2; 9 bases match TRBD1. This CDR3 region has 17 residues. J was trimmed by 2 bases and V by 5 bases; bases with no gene match: 12. CDR1 MNHEY and CDR2 SMNVEV come from the germline V gene (reference sequence). Written as DNA, the CDR3 is TGTGCCAGCAGTCCTATCCACAGACAGGGGGTCAACTATGGCTACACCTTC. This translates into CASSPIHRQGVNYGYTF.

The V gene is TRBV6-6, the J gene TRBJ2-7; unclear D gene. V was shortened by 8 bases and J by 0 bases, with 17 bases between the two germline ends. The CDR3 spans 15 residues. Germline CDR1 is MNHNY and CDR2 is SVGAGI (reference sequence). The CDR3 sequence is CASYSHLSSSYEQYF. The CDR3 coding sequence is TGTGCCAGCTACTCCCATCTCTCAAGCTCCTACGAGCAGTACTTC.